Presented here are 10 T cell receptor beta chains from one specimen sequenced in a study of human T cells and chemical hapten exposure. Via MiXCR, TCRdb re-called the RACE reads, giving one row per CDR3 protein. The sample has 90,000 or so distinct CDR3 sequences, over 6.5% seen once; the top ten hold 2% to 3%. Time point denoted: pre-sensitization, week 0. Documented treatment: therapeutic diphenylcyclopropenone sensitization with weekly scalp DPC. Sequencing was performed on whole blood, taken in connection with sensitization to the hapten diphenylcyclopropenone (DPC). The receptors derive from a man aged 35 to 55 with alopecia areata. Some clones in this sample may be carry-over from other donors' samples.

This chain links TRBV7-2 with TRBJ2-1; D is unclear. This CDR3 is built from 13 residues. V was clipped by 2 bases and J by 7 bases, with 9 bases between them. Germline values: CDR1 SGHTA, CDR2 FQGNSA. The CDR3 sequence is CASSLPQQNEQFF. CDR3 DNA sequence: TGTGCCAGCAGCTTACCCCAACAGAATGAGCAGTTCTTC.

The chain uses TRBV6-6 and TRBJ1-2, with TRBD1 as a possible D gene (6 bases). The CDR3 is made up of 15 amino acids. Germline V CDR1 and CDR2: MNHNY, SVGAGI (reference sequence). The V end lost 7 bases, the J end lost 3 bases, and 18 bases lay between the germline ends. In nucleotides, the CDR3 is TGTGCCAGCACCCAAGGGGAGGGGGGGTACTATGGCTACACCTTC. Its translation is CASTQGEGGYYGYTF.

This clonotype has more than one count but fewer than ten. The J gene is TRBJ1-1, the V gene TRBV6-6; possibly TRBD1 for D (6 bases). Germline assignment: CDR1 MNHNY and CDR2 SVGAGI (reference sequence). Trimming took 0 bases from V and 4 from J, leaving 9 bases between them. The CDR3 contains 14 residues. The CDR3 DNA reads TGTGCCAGCAGTTACTCTGGGGGGCTCACTGAAGCTTTCTTT. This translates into CASSYSGGLTEAFF.

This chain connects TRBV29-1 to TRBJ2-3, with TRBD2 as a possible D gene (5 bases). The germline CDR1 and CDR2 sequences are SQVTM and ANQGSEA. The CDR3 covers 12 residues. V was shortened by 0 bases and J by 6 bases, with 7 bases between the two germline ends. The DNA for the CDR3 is TGCAGCGTTGAAGATGGGGAGGATACGCAGTATTTT. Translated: CSVEDGEDTQYF.

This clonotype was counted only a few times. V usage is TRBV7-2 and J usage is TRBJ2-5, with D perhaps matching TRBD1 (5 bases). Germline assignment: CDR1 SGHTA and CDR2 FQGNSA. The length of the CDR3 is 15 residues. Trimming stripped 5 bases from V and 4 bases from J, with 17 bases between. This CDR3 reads CASSPTSQGRETQYF. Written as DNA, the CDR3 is TGTGCCAGCAGCCCCACCTCGCAGGGCAGAGAGACCCAGTACTTC.

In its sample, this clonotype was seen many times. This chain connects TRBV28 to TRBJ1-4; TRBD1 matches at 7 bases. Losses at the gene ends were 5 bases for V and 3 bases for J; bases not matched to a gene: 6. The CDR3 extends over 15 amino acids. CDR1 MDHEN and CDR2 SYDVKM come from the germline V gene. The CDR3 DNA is TGTGCCAGCAGTCCGCGGGACAGTTCTAATGAAAAACTGTTTTTT. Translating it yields CASSPRDSSNEKLFF.

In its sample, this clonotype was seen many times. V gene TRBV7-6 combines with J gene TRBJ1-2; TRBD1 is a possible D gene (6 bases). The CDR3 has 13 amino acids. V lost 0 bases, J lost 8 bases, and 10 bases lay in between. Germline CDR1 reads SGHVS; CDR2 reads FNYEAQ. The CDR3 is CASSLARQAGYTF. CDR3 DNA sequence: TGTGCCAGCAGCTTAGCGAGACAGGCGGGCTACACCTTC.

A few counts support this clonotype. This CDR3 reads CASSYSPAEQYV. CDR3 DNA sequence: TGTGCCAGCAGTTACTCCCCCGCGGAGCAGTACGTC. The rearrangement links TRBV6-2 or TRBV6-3 to TRBJ2-7; no reliable D call. Germline lookup yields CDR1 MNHEY and CDR2 SVGEGT. The CDR3 is 12 residues long. Trimming took off 0 bases at V and 7 bases at J, with 7 bases between the two ends.

Written as DNA, the CDR3 is TGTGCCAGCTCTGGGACAGGATTGGGGGCCAACGTCCTGACTTTC. Protein: CASSGTGLGANVLTF. J is TRBJ2-6 and V is TRBV6-1; 8 nucleotides align to TRBD1. J lost 4 bases, V lost 8 bases, and 7 bases had no gene match. The CDR3 is made up of 15 amino acids. Germline CDR1 is MNHNS and CDR2 is SASEGT.

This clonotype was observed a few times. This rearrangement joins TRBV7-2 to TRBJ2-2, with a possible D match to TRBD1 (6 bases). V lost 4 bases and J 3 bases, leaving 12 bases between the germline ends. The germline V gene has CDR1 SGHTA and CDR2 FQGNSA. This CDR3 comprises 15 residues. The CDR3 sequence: CASSYRVSDTGELFF. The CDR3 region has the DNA TGTGCCAGCAGCTACAGGGTTTCGGACACCGGGGAGCTGTTTTTT.